Below, 22 T cell receptor beta chains from the same sample are listed, as sequenced in a study of vaccination effects on CD4 cells after COVID-19. Having been cultured for less than 12 days, the cells underwent CD4+ T cell isolation. All participants had two doses of either the BNT162b2 or mRNA-1273 vaccine. Antigens of these TCRs are unknown. TCRdb's copy holds only in-frame clones and misses some; the assay was immunoSEQ multiplex PCR. The sample yields about 40,000 clones, about 70% seen once. Sequences were derived from CD4+ T cells from PBMCs cultured without peptide, sampled after COVID-19 vaccination. The origin of the receptors is a human donor who received a COVID-19 vaccine.

This clone was observed a few times. The chain carries TRBV10-1 and TRBJ1-2, with 7 bases matching TRBD1. The CDR3 has 14 amino acids. Looked up from germline, CDR1 is WNHNN and CDR2 is SYGVQD (reference sequence). Trimming at V came to 0 bases and at J to 3 bases, leaving 1 base not matched to a gene. The CDR3 DNA sequence: TGCGCCAGCAGTGAGTCCGGACAGGACTATGGCTACACCTTC. Residues: CASSESGQDYGYTF.

Only a few counts were recorded for this clone. CDR3 amino acids: CASSQLGGIGVSDYGYTF. The CDR3 DNA sequence: TGTGCCAGCAGCCAATTAGGGGGGATCGGCGTAAGCGACTATGGCTACACCTTC. The chain employs TRBV4-2 and TRBJ1-2; possible D gene TRBD1, 6 bases. This CDR3 region has 18 residues. In germline, CDR1 is LGHNA, CDR2 YNFKEQ. Trimming left V 2 bases short and J 3 bases short, with 22 bases between.

The chain couples TRBV18 to TRBJ1-2, with D possibly TRBD1 on 5 matching bases. CDR1 is KGHSH, CDR2 LQKENI, per germline. The CDR3 loop spans 13 amino acids. The V end lost 6 bases, the J end lost 7 bases, and 15 bases lay between the germline ends. DNA of the CDR3: TGTGCCAGCTCTGGGACCCGCCTCGGTGGCTACACCTTC. Translation: CASSGTRLGGYTF.

The CDR3 region has the DNA TGCGCCAGCAGCTGGTCACAGGGTCGTCAGTTCTTC. This codes for CASSWSQGRQFF. The rearrangement uses TRBV5-1 and TRBJ2-1; D possibly corresponds to TRBD1 (6 bases). This CDR3 has 12 residues. CDR1 and CDR2 (germline): SGHRS, YFSETQ. The germline V and J ends were trimmed by 3 bases and 13 bases, with 14 bases remaining between them.

The rearrangement uses TRBV3-1 (or the pseudogene TRBV3-2) and TRBJ2-7, with 10 bases lining up with TRBD2. Germline loops: CDR1 LGHDT, CDR2 YNNKEL (reference sequence). This CDR3 comprises 15 residues. With 1 base clipped from V and 7 bases from J, the junction kept 7 bases outside the gene matches. The CDR3 DNA reads TGTGCCAGCAGCCAAGGTCTAGCGGGAGTAGTTGAGCAGTACTTC. As protein: CASSQGLAGVVEQYF.

The J gene is TRBJ2-2, the V gene TRBV24-1, with TRBD2 matching 8 bases. Per the germline V gene, CDR1 is KGHDR and CDR2 is SFDVKD. Germline trimming cut 2 bases from V and 7 bases from J; bases unmatched to any gene: 8. The length of the CDR3 is 16 residues. CDR3 in amino acids: CATSDWQRGQGGELFF. In nucleotides, the CDR3 is TGTGCCACCAGTGATTGGCAGCGGGGGCAGGGCGGGGAGCTGTTTTTT.

This clone was seen a handful of times. The V gene is TRBV7-9, the J gene TRBJ1-3; D not certain. Trimming took off 7 bases at V and 0 bases at J, with 19 bases between the two ends. Germline CDR1 is SEHNR and CDR2 is FQNEAQ (reference sequence). The CDR3 is made up of 17 amino acids. CDR3 nucleotide sequence: TGTGCCAGCACCACATTGAACAGCTTCGTCTCTGGAAACACCATATATTTT. Its translation: CASTTLNSFVSGNTIYF.

CDR3 residues: CASRVGQSYEKLFF. DNA of the CDR3: TGTGCCAGTAGAGTAGGGCAGAGCTATGAAAAACTGTTTTTT. The gene calls are TRBV19 and TRBJ1-4; D is unclear. Germline V CDR1 and CDR2: LNHDA, SQIVND (reference sequence). V lost 6 bases to trimming and J lost 6 bases, with 14 bases between them. The CDR3 covers 14 residues.

The chain carries TRBV7-7 and TRBJ1-3; no definite D call. Germline V gene data show CDR1 as SSHAT and CDR2 as FNYEAQ (reference sequence). This CDR3 region has 15 residues. The ends were cut back, 5 bases at V and 1 base at J, with 12 bases in the middle. CDR3 DNA sequence: TGTGCCAGCAGCCCGGACGGGGTATCTGGAAACACCATATATTTT. Its protein product is CASSPDGVSGNTIYF.

The V gene is TRBV25-1, the J gene TRBJ2-2, with D uncertain. The CDR3 covers 13 residues. V lost 3 bases to trimming and J lost 6 bases, with 8 bases between them. Germline lookup yields CDR1 MGHDK and CDR2 SYGVNS. The CDR3 loop reads CASSDRVPGELFF. The CDR3 nucleotides are TGTGCCAGCAGTGATCGGGTGCCCGGGGAGCTGTTTTTT.

The chain links TRBV5-1 to TRBJ2-1; 16 nucleotides match TRBD2. The germline CDR1 and CDR2 sequences are SGHRS and YFSETQ. The CDR3 is made up of 17 amino acids. After removal of 3 bases from V and 6 bases from J, the junction contained 6 bases not matched to a gene. This chain's CDR3 is CASSSGTSGRAGNEQFF. The CDR3 DNA follows: TGCGCCAGCAGCTCCGGGACTAGCGGGAGGGCAGGCAATGAGCAGTTCTTC.

In this sample, this clone turned up once. The V call is TRBV10-1, the J call TRBJ1-1; D might be TRBD1 (6 bases). Trimming stripped 6 bases from V and 0 bases from J, with 14 bases between. Per the germline V gene, CDR1 is WNHNN and CDR2 is SYGVQD (reference sequence). This CDR3 has 15 amino acids. DNA for the CDR3: TGCGCCAGCAGAGCATCACAGGGAATGAACACTGAAGCTTTCTTT. Protein: CASRASQGMNTEAFF.

The V gene is TRBV3-1 (or the pseudogene TRBV3-2), the J gene TRBJ1-4; D is possibly TRBD1 (6 bases). V was cut by 0 bases and J by 8 bases, with 13 bases left in between. CDR1 and CDR2 from the germline V gene are LGHDT and YNNKEL (reference sequence). This CDR3 has 15 amino acids. In DNA form, the CDR3 reads TGTGCCAGCAGCCAAGACGCAACAGGGAGGGAAAAACTGTTTTTT. Its protein product is CASSQDATGREKLFF.

The V and J genes are TRBV12-2 and TRBJ2-7; the table calls TRBD1, which could not be checked here. TRBV12-2 is flagged as a pseudogene. This CDR3 has 16 residues. CDR3: CASRVLSGTGCYEQYF. The CDR3 DNA follows: TGTGCAAGTCGCGTCCTATCCGGGACAGGGTGCTACGAGCAGTACTTC.

This chain uses TRBV5-1 with TRBJ2-7; 10 bases are a match to TRBD2. V shed 1 base and J 6 bases; nucleotides not matched to a gene: 4. From germline, CDR1 is SGHRS and CDR2 YFSETQ. The CDR3 spans 14 residues. CDR3 residues: CASSLSGGDFEQYF. CDR3 nucleotide sequence: TGCGCCAGCAGCTTGAGCGGGGGGGATTTCGAGCAGTACTTC.

The chain carries TRBV12-3 or TRBV12-4 and TRBJ2-7; D uncertain. CDR3 length: 11 amino acids. Trimming shortened V by 7 bases and J by 1 base, and 5 bases separated the two germline ends. CDR3 protein: CASTQSYEQYF. In DNA, the CDR3 is TGTGCCAGCACACAGTCCTACGAGCAGTACTTC.

This sequence joins TRBV6-5 and TRBJ2-1, with D unclear. The CDR3 has 14 residues. Looked up from germline, CDR1 is MNHEY and CDR2 is SVGAGI. V lost 4 bases and J 6 bases, leaving 13 bases between the germline ends. The CDR3 bases are TGTGCCAGCAGTTCGCACGGCGGATTCAATGAGCAGTTCTTC. Protein: CASSSHGGFNEQFF.

This clone appeared a few times. The chain employs TRBV2 and TRBJ1-4, with 7 bases fitting TRBD1. With V trimmed by 6 bases and J by 7 bases, 5 bases remained unmatched. The CDR3 is made up of 13 amino acids. Germline values: CDR1 SNHLY, CDR2 FYNNEI. The chain's CDR3 is CASSADRVEKLFF. As DNA, the CDR3 is TGTGCCAGCAGCGCTGACAGGGTTGAAAAACTGTTTTTT.

The chain is built from TRBV6-5 and TRBJ2-5, with D possibly TRBD2 on 6 matching bases. The CDR3 sequence is 14 residues long. Trimming stripped 5 bases from V and 0 bases from J, with 10 bases between. Germline V lookup: CDR1 MNHEY, CDR2 SVGAGI. DNA for the CDR3: TGTGCCAGCAGTCCACGGGGGTACCAAGAGACCCAGTACTTC. The encoded protein is CASSPRGYQETQYF.

This chain joins TRBV6-5 and TRBJ2-5; D ambiguous. Germline V gives CDR1 MNHEY, CDR2 SVGAGI. There are 16 residues in the CDR3. Trimming stripped 2 bases from V and 2 bases from J, with 15 bases between. DNA of the CDR3: TGTGCCAGCAGTTACGAAGCGACCACCGGACAAGAGACCCAGTACTTC. This codes for CASSYEATTGQETQYF.

The chain uses TRBV7-9 and TRBJ2-7; 7 positions match TRBD2. With 3 bases clipped from V and 2 bases from J, the junction kept 4 bases outside the gene matches. The CDR3 consists of 14 residues. The germline V gene has CDR1 SEHNR and CDR2 FQNEAQ (reference sequence). CDR3 nucleotide sequence: TGTGCCAGCAGCTTGGGGGGGACTACCTACGAGCAGTACTTC. The encoded protein is CASSLGGTTYEQYF.

This rearrangement joins TRBV27 to TRBJ2-5; D not certain. V lost 5 bases to trimming and J lost 1 base, with 5 bases between them. CDR3 size: 12 residues. In germline, CDR1 is MNHEY, CDR2 SMNVEV (reference sequence). The CDR3 region has the DNA TGTGCCAGCAGTAACCTCCAAGAGACCCAGTACTTC. It encodes CASSNLQETQYF.